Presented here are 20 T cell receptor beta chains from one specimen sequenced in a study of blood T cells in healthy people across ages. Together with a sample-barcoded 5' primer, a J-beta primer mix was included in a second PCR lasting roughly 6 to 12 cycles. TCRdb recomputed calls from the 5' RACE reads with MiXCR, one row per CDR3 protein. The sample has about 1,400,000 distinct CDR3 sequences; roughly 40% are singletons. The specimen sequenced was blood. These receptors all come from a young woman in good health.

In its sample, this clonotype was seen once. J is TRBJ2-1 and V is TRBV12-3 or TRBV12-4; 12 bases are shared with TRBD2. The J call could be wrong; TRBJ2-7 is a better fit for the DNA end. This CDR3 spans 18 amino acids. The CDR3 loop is CASSPGLAGDAAYNEQYF. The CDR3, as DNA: TGTGCCAGCAGTCCGGGACTAGCGGGCGACGCAGCCTACAATGAGCAGTACTTC.

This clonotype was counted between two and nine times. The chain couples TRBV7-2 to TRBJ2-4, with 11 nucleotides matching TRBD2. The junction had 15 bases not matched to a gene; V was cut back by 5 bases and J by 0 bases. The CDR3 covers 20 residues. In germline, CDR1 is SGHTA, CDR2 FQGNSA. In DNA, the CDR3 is TGTGCCAGCAGCCAGGGGACTAGCGGAGATAAGAGAAGAGCCAAAAACATTCAGTACTTC. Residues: CASSQGTSGDKRRAKNIQYF.

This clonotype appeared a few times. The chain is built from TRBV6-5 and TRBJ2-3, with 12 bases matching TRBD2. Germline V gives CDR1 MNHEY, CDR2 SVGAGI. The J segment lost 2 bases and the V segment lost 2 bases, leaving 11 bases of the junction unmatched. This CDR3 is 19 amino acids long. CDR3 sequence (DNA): TGTGCCAGCAGTTACGCAGGAGGGACTAGCGGGTGGAACACAGATACGCAGTATTTT. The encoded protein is CASSYAGGTSGWNTDTQYF.

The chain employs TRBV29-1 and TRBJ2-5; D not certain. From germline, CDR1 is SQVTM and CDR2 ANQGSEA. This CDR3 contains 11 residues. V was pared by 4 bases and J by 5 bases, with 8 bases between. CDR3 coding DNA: TGCAGCGTTGGTATTGGGGAGACCCAGTACTTC. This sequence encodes CSVGIGETQYF.

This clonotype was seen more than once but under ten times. The CDR3 DNA follows: TGCAGTGCCCAGGGTACAGGGGCCAACGTCCTGACTTTC. It translates to CSAQGTGANVLTF. V usage is TRBV20-1 and J usage is TRBJ2-6; D is possibly TRBD1 (5 bases). V lost 6 bases and J 4 bases, leaving 10 bases between the germline ends. Germline-derived CDR1 and CDR2 are DFQATT and SNEGSKA (reference sequence). This CDR3 spans 13 amino acids.

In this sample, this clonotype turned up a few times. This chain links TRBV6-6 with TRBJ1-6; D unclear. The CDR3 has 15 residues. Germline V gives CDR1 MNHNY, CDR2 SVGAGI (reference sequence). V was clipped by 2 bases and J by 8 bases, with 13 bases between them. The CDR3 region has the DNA TGTGCCAGCAGTTACGAGGTTGGGCCTGATTCACCCCTCCACTTT. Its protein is CASSYEVGPDSPLHF.

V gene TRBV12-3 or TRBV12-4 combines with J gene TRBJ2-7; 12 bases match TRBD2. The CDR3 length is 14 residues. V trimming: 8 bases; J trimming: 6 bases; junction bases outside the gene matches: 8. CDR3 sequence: CASRTSGNAGEQYF. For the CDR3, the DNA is TGTGCCAGCCGGACTAGCGGGAACGCAGGCGAGCAGTACTTC.

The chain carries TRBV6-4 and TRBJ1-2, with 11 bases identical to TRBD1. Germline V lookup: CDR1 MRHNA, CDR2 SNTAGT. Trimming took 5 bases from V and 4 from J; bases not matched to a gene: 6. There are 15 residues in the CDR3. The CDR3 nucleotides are TGTGCCAGCAGTAAAAGGACAGGGGGCTTCTATGGCTACACCTTC. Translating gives CASSKRTGGFYGYTF.

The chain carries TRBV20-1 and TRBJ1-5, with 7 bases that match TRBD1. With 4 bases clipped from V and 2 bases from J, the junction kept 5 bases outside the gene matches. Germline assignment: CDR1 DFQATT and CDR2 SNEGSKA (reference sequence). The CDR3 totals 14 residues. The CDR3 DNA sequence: TGCAGTGCTAACAGGGGTCCCGGCAATCAGCCCCAGCATTTT. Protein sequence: CSANRGPGNQPQHF.

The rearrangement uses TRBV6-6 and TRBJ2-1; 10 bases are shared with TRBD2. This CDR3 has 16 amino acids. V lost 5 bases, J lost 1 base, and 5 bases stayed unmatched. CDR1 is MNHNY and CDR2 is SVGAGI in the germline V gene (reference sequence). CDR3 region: CASSKSTSGSYNEQFF. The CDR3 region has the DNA TGTGCCAGCAGTAAATCGACTAGCGGGTCCTACAATGAGCAGTTCTTC.

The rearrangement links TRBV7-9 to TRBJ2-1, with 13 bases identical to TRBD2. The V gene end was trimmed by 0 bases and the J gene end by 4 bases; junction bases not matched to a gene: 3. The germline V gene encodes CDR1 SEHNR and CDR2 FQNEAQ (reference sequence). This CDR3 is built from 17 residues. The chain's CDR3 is CASSLATSGGPYNEQFF. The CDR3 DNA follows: TGTGCCAGCAGCTTAGCGACTAGCGGGGGGCCTTACAATGAGCAGTTCTTC.

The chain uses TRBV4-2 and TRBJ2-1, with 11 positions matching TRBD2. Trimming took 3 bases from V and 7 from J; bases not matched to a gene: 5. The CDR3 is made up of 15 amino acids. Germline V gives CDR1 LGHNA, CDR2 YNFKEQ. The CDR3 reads CASSQPLAGGNEQFF. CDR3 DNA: TGTGCCAGCAGCCAGCCCCTAGCGGGGGGTAATGAGCAGTTCTTC.

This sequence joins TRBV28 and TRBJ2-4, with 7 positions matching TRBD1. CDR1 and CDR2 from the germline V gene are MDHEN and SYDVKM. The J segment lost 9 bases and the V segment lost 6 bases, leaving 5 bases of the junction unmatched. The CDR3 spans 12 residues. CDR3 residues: CASRGQGVIQYF. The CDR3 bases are TGTGCCAGCAGAGGGCAGGGGGTCATTCAGTACTTC.

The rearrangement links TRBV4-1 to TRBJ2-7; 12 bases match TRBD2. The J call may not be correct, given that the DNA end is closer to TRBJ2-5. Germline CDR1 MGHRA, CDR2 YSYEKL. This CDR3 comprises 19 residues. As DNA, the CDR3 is TGCGCCAGCAGCCAAGACCGACTAGCGGGGGCCTCAAGCTGGGAGACCCAGTACTTC. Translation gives CASSQDRLAGASSWETQYF.

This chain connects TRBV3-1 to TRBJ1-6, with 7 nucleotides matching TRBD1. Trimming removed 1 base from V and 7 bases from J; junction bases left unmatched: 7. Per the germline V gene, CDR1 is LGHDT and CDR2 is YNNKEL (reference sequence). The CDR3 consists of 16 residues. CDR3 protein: CASSQATGAVNSPLHF. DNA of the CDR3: TGTGCCAGCAGCCAAGCTACAGGGGCCGTAAATTCACCCCTCCACTTT.

The CDR3 nucleotides read TGTGCCAGCAGCGGCCGGGACACGGGCTATTCACCCCTCCACTTT. Its translation is CASSGRDTGYSPLHF. The rearrangement links TRBV7-6 to TRBJ1-6; weak D call: TRBD1 (6 bases). CDR1 is SGHVS, CDR2 FNYEAQ, per germline. The CDR3 sequence is 15 residues long. Deletions cut 5 bases from V and 8 bases from J, with 16 bases between.

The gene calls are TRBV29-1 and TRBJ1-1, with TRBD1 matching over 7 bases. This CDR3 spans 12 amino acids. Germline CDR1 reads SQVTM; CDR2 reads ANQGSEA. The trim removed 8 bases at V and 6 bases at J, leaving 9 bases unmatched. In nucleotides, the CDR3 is TGCAGCATAAGACAGGGAATGGCTGAAGCTTTCTTT. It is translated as CSIRQGMAEAFF.

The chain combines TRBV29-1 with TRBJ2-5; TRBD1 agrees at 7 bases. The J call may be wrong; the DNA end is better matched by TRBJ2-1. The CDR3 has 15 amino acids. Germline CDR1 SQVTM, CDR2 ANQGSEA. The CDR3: CSVEGQGWYQETQFF. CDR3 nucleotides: TGCAGCGTTGAAGGACAGGGATGGTACCAAGAGACCCAGTTCTTC.

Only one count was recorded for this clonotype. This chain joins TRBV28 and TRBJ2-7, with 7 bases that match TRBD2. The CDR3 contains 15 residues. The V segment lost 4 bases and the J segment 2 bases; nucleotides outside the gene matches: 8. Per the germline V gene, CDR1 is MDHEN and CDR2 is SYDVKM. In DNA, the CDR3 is TGTGCCAGCAGTTCCGGGGGGTATCGGACCTACGAGCAGTACTTC. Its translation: CASSSGGYRTYEQYF.

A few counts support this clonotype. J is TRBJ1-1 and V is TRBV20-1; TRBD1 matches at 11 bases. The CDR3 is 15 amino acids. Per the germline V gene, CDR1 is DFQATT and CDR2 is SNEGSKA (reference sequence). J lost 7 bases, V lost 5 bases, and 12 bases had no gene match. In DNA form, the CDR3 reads TGCAGTGCTCCAGGACAGGGGGCCCTGCGTAGTGAAGCTTTCTTT. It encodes CSAPGQGALRSEAFF.